The 26 T cell receptor beta chains below were found in one sample sequenced in a study of cytomegalovirus exposure and HLA in healthy donors. Profiling relied on immunoSEQ multiplex PCR, and the TCRdb table lists in-frame clones only, not all of them. Of under 250,000 clones listed, just under 90% are singletons. The sequenced sample was PBMCs. The receptor set was obtained from a man between 18 and 35 years old in good health and CMV-seronegative.

CDR3 loop: CASSLDWTWEETQYF. CDR3 DNA: TGTGCCAGCAGCTTGGATTGGACATGGGAAGAGACCCAGTACTTC. The chain recombines TRBV5-5 with TRBJ2-5; TRBD1 is a possible D gene (5 bases). V lost 0 bases and J lost 3, with 12 bases in between. The CDR3 runs to 15 residues. Looked up from germline, CDR1 is SGHKS and CDR2 is YYEKEE (reference sequence). Full variable domain (missing parts from reference TRBV5-5 and TRBJ2-5): DAGVTQSPTHLIKTRGQQVTLRCSPISGHKSVSWYQQVLGQGPQFIFQYYEKEERGRGNFPDRFSARQFPNYSSELNVNALLLGDSALYLCASSLDWTWEETQYFGPGTRLLVL.

This chain joins TRBV7-7 and TRBJ2-1, with D perhaps TRBD1 (6 bases). The CDR3 is made up of 16 amino acids. Germline V gene lookup returns CDR1 SSHAT and CDR2 FNYEAQ (reference sequence). V was trimmed by 2 bases and J by 0 bases, leaving 11 bases between them. The CDR3 region is CASSLTGTNSYNEQFF. The DNA for the CDR3 is TGTGCCAGCAGCTTAACAGGGACCAACTCCTACAATGAGCAGTTCTTC. The full variable domain, rest sourced from reference TRBV7-7 and TRBJ2-1, is GAGVSQSPRYKVTKRGQDVTLRCDPISSHATLYWYQQALGQGPEFLTYFNYEAQPDKSGLPSDRFSAERPEGSISTLTIQRTEQRDSAMYRCASSLTGTNSYNEQFFGPGTRLTVL.

The rearrangement uses TRBV5-1 and TRBJ1-4, with TRBD1 matching 10 bases. The germline gives CDR1 SGHRS, CDR2 YFSETQ. The junction had 7 bases not matched to a gene; V was cut back by 0 bases and J by 8 bases. The CDR3 length is 16 residues. The CDR3 loop reads CASSLGMDRGGEKLFF. The CDR3 region has the DNA TGCGCCAGCAGCTTGGGTATGGACAGGGGGGGCGAAAAACTGTTTTTT.

J is TRBJ2-3 and V is TRBV19; 7 nucleotides align to TRBD2. The J segment lost 1 base and the V segment lost 5 bases, leaving 3 bases of the junction unmatched. Germline values: CDR1 LNHDA, CDR2 SQIVND (reference sequence). CDR3 length equals 14 residues. Here the CDR3 reads CASSSGGGTDTQYF. CDR3 coding DNA: TGTGCCAGTAGTTCGGGGGGAGGCACAGATACGCAGTATTTT.

The chain joins TRBV18 to TRBJ1-1; D not resolved. Germline V gene sequence: CDR1 KGHSH, CDR2 LQKENI. The CDR3 has 12 residues. The V and J ends lost 6 bases and 2 bases respectively, with 7 bases between them. This chain's CDR3 is CASSSSNTEAFF. CDR3 in DNA: TGTGCCAGCTCCAGTTCCAACACTGAAGCTTTCTTT. Using reference TRBV18 and TRBJ1-1 for the parts outside the CDR3, the full variable domain is NAGVMQNPRHLVRRRGQEARLRCSPMKGHSHVYWYRQLPEEGLKFMVYLQKENIIDESGMPKERFSAEFPKEGPSILRIQQVVRGDSAAYFCASSSSNTEAFFGQGTRLTVV.

The chain combines TRBV10-1 with TRBJ2-3, with TRBD2 matching 7 bases. Germline trimming cut 5 bases from V and 2 bases from J; bases unmatched to any gene: 4. Germline V CDR1 and CDR2: WNHNN, SYGVQD (reference sequence). This CDR3 is built from 14 residues. The CDR3 reads CASSHSGPTDTQYF. CDR3 in DNA: TGCGCCAGCAGTCATAGCGGGCCCACAGATACGCAGTATTTT.

V usage is TRBV12-5 and J usage is TRBJ1-5; no reliable D call. Trimming took off 0 bases at V and 7 bases at J, with 7 bases between the two ends. Germline V gene sequence: CDR1 LGHNT, CDR2 FRNRAP. This CDR3 spans 13 amino acids. The CDR3 coding sequence is TGTGCTAGTGGTTTGGTACAAAACCAGCCCCAGCATTTT. It translates to CASGLVQNQPQHF.

The DNA for the CDR3 is TGTGCCAGCAGCCTTCGGGTCAGTACCGACAATGAGCAGTTCTTC. It translates to CASSLRVSTDNEQFF. This chain uses TRBV25-1 with TRBJ2-1; D gene uncertain. The CDR3 is made up of 15 amino acids. CDR1 and CDR2 (germline): MGHDK, SYGVNS. Trimming stripped 6 bases from V and 5 bases from J, with 17 bases between.

The CDR3 spells CTSSPRDRDRGRRDTEAFF. CDR3 DNA sequence: TGCACCAGCAGCCCTCGGGACCGGGACAGGGGGCGAAGGGACACTGAAGCTTTCTTT. The J gene is TRBJ1-1, the V gene TRBV1; TRBD1, the D gene given by the table, was not confirmed from the DNA. TRBV1 is recorded as a pseudogene. This CDR3 contains 19 residues.

The chain joins TRBV29-1 to TRBJ1-1; no reliable D call. The CDR3 spans 13 residues. In germline, CDR1 is SQVTM, CDR2 ANQGSEA. V lost 0 bases and J lost 7, with 12 bases in between. CDR3 nucleotide sequence: TGCAGCGTTGAAGAGTCCGGGAGAAGTGAAGCTTTCTTT. This gives the protein CSVEESGRSEAFF.

This clone was observed a single time. V and J are TRBV28 and TRBJ2-5; possibly TRBD2 for D (7 bases). CDR3 length equals 14 residues. The V end was cut by 8 bases, the J end by 4 bases, with 17 bases between. Germline V gives CDR1 MDHEN, CDR2 SYDVKM. CDR3 in amino acids: CASSEGGPSETQYF. CDR3 in DNA: TGTGCCAGCTCGGAGGGGGGGCCATCAGAGACCCAGTACTTC.

The chain employs TRBV30 and TRBJ2-7, with 10 bases matching TRBD2. The junction had 6 bases not matched to a gene; V was cut back by 4 bases and J by 3 bases. Germline CDR1 reads GTSNPN; CDR2 reads SVGIG (reference sequence). The CDR3 spans 14 residues. CDR3 nucleotide sequence: TGTGCCTGGAAACTAGCGGGATCAATCTACGAGCAGTACTTC. As protein: CAWKLAGSIYEQYF.

V is TRBV30 and J is TRBJ2-3; no definite D call. This CDR3 contains 13 residues. Trimming took off 1 base at V and 0 bases at J, with 5 bases between the two ends. Germline assignment: CDR1 GTSNPN and CDR2 SVGIG (reference sequence). The CDR3 sequence is CAWSGTSTDTQYF. Here the CDR3 DNA reads TGTGCCTGGAGTGGAACTAGCACAGATACGCAGTATTTT.

The chain employs TRBV28 and TRBJ2-7; a weak D match, TRBD1 (6 bases). The CDR3 extends over 16 amino acids. Looked up from germline, CDR1 is MDHEN and CDR2 is SYDVKM. V lost 6 bases and J 4 bases, leaving 22 bases between the germline ends. The CDR3 loop reads CASRINRDLLLYEQYF. DNA for the CDR3: TGTGCCAGCAGGATCAACAGGGACCTCCTTTTATACGAGCAGTACTTC.

The chain links TRBV5-4 to TRBJ2-3; 11 nucleotides line up with TRBD2. Germline CDR1 is SGHNT and CDR2 is YYREEE (reference sequence). The CDR3 is made up of 14 amino acids. V shed 3 bases, J shed 6 bases, and the junction held 3 bases outside the gene matches. The CDR3, as DNA: TGTGCCAGCAGCTCGAGGACTAGCGGGGATACGCAGTATTTT. It encodes CASSSRTSGDTQYF. Full variable domain (outside the CDR3, taken from reference TRBV5-4 and TRBJ2-3): ETGVTQSPTHLIKTRGQQVTLRCSSQSGHNTVSWYQQALGQGPQFIFQYYREEENGRGNFPPRFSGLQFPNYSSELNVNALELDDSALYLCASSSRTSGDTQYFGPGTRLTVL.

This chain connects TRBV5-1 to TRBJ2-2; 9 positions agree with TRBD1. Looked up from germline, CDR1 is SGHRS and CDR2 is YFSETQ. The CDR3 covers 14 residues. The trim removed 4 bases at V and 7 bases at J, leaving 5 bases unmatched. CDR3 bases: TGCGCCAGCAGCATACAGGGGGCTGACGGGGAGCTGTTTTTT. Translated: CASSIQGADGELFF.

The chain carries TRBV7-8 and TRBJ2-6; maybe TRBD1 (5 bases). Germline CDR1 and CDR2: SGHVS and FQNEAQ. Trimming stripped 6 bases from V and 3 bases from J, with 18 bases between. The length of the CDR3 is 17 residues. CDR3 amino acids: CASSSPSRGGGANVLTF. The CDR3 nucleotides are TGTGCCAGCAGTTCTCCAAGTAGGGGTGGTGGGGCCAACGTCCTGACTTTC.

The chain uses TRBV28 and TRBJ1-5; D is unresolved. The CDR3 consists of 17 residues. Trimming cost V 6 bases and J 0 bases, with 18 bases left between them. CDR1 MDHEN and CDR2 SYDVKM come from the germline V gene. DNA of the CDR3: TGTGCCAGCAGCCGAGGCACGGTTTTCTATAGCAATCAGCCCCAGCATTTT. It yields the protein CASSRGTVFYSNQPQHF.

The DNA of the CDR3 is TGTGCCAGCAGCTTGGGTATCGCGGTCGAGCAGTACTTC. Encoded protein: CASSLGIAVEQYF. This chain joins TRBV5-6 and TRBJ2-7; no clear D gene. V dropped 0 bases and J dropped 6 bases, with 10 bases sitting between them. Germline values: CDR1 SGHDT, CDR2 YYEEEE. This CDR3 has 13 amino acids.

J is TRBJ1-3 and V is TRBV28; D unresolved. With 5 bases removed from V and 0 bases from J, the gap between germline ends came to 11 bases. The CDR3 spans 15 residues. Per germline, CDR1 MDHEN and CDR2 SYDVKM. CDR3 protein: CASSRRTSSGNTIYF. The DNA for the CDR3 is TGTGCCAGCAGTAGGAGAACCTCCTCTGGAAACACCATATATTTT.

The chain employs TRBV30 and TRBJ1-1; no reliable D call. CDR1 and CDR2 from the germline V gene are GTSNPN and SVGIG (reference sequence). V lost 1 base and J 1 base, leaving 13 bases between the germline ends. The CDR3 spans 15 residues. The CDR3 bases are TGTGCCTGGAGTGCGGGAACTGACGAGAACACTGAAGCTTTCTTT. Its translation: CAWSAGTDENTEAFF.

The chain links TRBV4-2 to TRBJ2-7; 7 bases fit TRBD1. The V gene end was trimmed by 2 bases and the J gene end by 4 bases; junction bases not matched to a gene: 8. Looked up from germline, CDR1 is LGHNA and CDR2 is YNFKEQ. The CDR3 totals 15 residues. The CDR3 is CASSQYQGVRYEQYF. Written as DNA, the CDR3 is TGTGCCAGCAGCCAATATCAGGGGGTACGATACGAGCAGTACTTC.

The table lists this clone with a count of one. The chain is built from TRBV11-2 and TRBJ2-1; 7 bases map to TRBD2. Trimming took 6 bases from V and 0 from J; bases not matched to a gene: 11. CDR3 size: 17 residues. Germline V lookup: CDR1 SGHAT, CDR2 FQNNGV. The CDR3 region has the DNA TGTGCCAGCAGATCAACCGCCGGGGGGAGCTCCTACAATGAGCAGTTCTTC. Amino acid sequence: CASRSTAGGSSYNEQFF. The full variable domain, completed using reference TRBV11-2 and TRBJ2-1, is EAGVAQSPRYKIIEKRQSVAFWCNPISGHATLYWYQQILGQGPKLLIQFQNNGVVDDSQLPKDRFSAERLKGVDSTLKIQPAKLEDSAVYLCASRSTAGGSSYNEQFFGPGTRLTVL.

V gene TRBV2 combines with J gene TRBJ2-1; 8 bases fit TRBD1. Germline-derived CDR1 and CDR2 are SNHLY and FYNNEI. This CDR3 region has 12 residues. V shed 1 base and J 14 bases; nucleotides not matched to a gene: 4. As DNA, the CDR3 is TGTGCCAGCAGTGAAGTACGGGACAGGAAGTTCTTC. It codes for CASSEVRDRKFF.

The chain uses TRBV29-1 and TRBJ2-3, with D possibly matching TRBD1 (5 bases). The CDR3 is 10 residues long. V lost 5 bases, J lost 8 bases, and 8 bases lay in between. Germline V gene data show CDR1 as SQVTM and CDR2 as ANQGSEA. CDR3 in DNA: TGCAGCGTTAAACAGGCTACGCAGTATTTT. It specifies CSVKQATQYF.

The count of this clone is one. The chain employs TRBV18 and TRBJ1-4; the D gene is possibly TRBD1 (5 bases). This CDR3 contains 15 residues. From germline, CDR1 is KGHSH and CDR2 LQKENI. V gave up 1 base and J gave up 8 bases, with 14 bases separating them. CDR3 region: CASSPQQGKGEKLFF. DNA of the CDR3: TGTGCCAGCTCACCACAGCAGGGAAAAGGAGAAAAACTGTTTTTT.